The T cell receptor (beta chain) described here comes from a study of beta chain features in type 1 diabetes (dated by TCRdb to the late 2010s). Regarding the complete study: Patients and healthy donors did not differ in mean age, gender distribution, total cell number or subset yield. In the study, recently diagnosed type 1 diabetes patients and matched healthy donors were compared on the TCRB repertoires of their sorted circulating CD4+ T cell subsets. Across all samples, almost 110 million sorted cells were examined, and cell number per subset correlated strongly with RNA yield. Naive and central memory subsets were obtained from all 30 or so donors, but regulatory and stem cell-like memory subsets were isolated from only 8 patients and roughly 8 healthy donors. Overall study outcomes, separate from this receptor: In all four CD4+ subsets, TCRB CDR3 length was moderately but significantly shorter in type 1 diabetes patients. Naive, central memory and regulatory TCRB repertoires appeared to be more alike among patients than among healthy donors. Because cDNA rather than genomic DNA was sequenced, highly expressing activated cells could have been over-represented, although no difference in activation and CD3 levels was found between groups. HLA sub-analyses involved small numbers of individuals, so any influence of HLA type on TCRB rearrangement remained unresolved. PCR may preferentially amplify shorter templates, but because patient and control samples were amplified and corrected together, any resulting skew would affect both groups equally. At VDJ recombination sites, patients with type 1 diabetes made fewer insertions and deleted more nucleotides, a pattern implying thymic rearrangement abnormalities.

A single peripheral blood draw of about 116 mL on average was collected from each donor into heparinised tubes. A BD FACSAria II was used to sort naive, central memory, regulatory and stem cell-like memory CD4+ T cells with a panel that included CD45RO, CCR7, CD25, CD127, CD95 and CD27. Every sorted population had a purity above 95%. PBMCs were separated immediately by Lymphoprep density gradient centrifugation and were stained directly, without being cultured. To minimize batch effects, samples were stained and sorted in pairs, one healthy donor with one patient per experiment. This clone was counted a few times. The specificity of this receptor is unknown. Nothing much larger sits one base from this clone, and base qualities are not available. For CDR1 and CDR2, the germline V gene (reference sequence) lists MNHEY and SMNVEV. The CDR3 contains 15 residues, cysteine and phenylalanine counted. Solely the CDR3 DNA is kept, with 45 bases framed from the first base. Trimmed from V: 5 bases; trimmed from J: 3 bases; junction bases lacking a gene match: 8.

The entire isolated RNA was reverse transcribed using the High Capacity cDNA Reverse Transcription Kit, and thus expressed TCRB transcripts were sequenced. Naive, central memory and regulatory T cell samples underwent deep immunoSEQ sequencing, averaging roughly 3.5 million total reads per sample. Sorted cells were lysed in RLT buffer, and RNA was extracted using DNase-treated RNeasy Micro or Mini kits according to cell number. Each cell subset was processed on its own to prevent cross-contamination, while patient and healthy donor samples were processed together. The immunoSEQ multiplex PCR was used to amplify TCRB sequences from cDNA, yielding 87-bp fragments that span the CDR3 region. Sequencing of the amplicons was done on the Illumina HiSeq platform. On the study's bioinformatics: PCR bias was computationally corrected using synthetic template baselines, reads within Hamming distance 2 were collapsed, and singletons that could not be merged were discarded. By aligning reads against IMGT, V, D and J genes, CDR3 length, and insertions or deletions at six rearrangement sites were assigned. Within each subset, clonotype counts were normalized to the number of sorted cells before true diversity and Gini coefficients were calculated with the tcR R package. Repertoire sharing was quantified using the overlap coefficient calculated on TCRB nucleotide sequences. Out-of-frame TCRB sequences from naive cells were analyzed as a proxy for the pre-selection repertoire. The clones in this table, taken by TCRdb from immuneACCESS, are in-frame only. Not every clone is retained; where verified, under half of the shortfall comes from an unresolved V gene, and the cause of the rest is unknown. Clone size and V and J calls were adopted from that table, with D and trimming inferred from the DNA. Recorded for this sample are about 650,000 clones; approximately 13% of them occurred a single time. Around 0.12% of the sample rests with the top ten.

The V and J segments used are TRBV27 and TRBJ2-7, with 9 bases matching TRBD1. The receptor was isolated from a man younger than 45 with type 1 diabetes. Sequenced: naive CD4+ T cells from blood. This specimen's cell subset or site label, per the study, means: true naive CD4+ T cells. The CDR3 corresponds to CASSGAGTGRYEQYF. The nucleotide sequence reads as follows: TGTGCCAGCAGTGGGGCCGGGACAGGGCGCTACGAGCAGTACTTC.